A selection of T cell receptor beta chains follows, all from one sample in a study of blood T cell repertoires in COVID-19. TCRdb's copy holds only in-frame clones and misses some; the assay was immunoSEQ multiplex PCR. The sample yields approximately 140,000 clones, roughly 80% seen once. The sequenced sample consisted of peripheral blood. Receptor source: a man in his fifties or sixties with acute or convalescent COVID-19. CDR3s leave out the opening cysteine and the closing phenylalanine or tryptophan. The D gene is left open where the match is weak.

CDR3 protein: ASSLGQGKTEAF
D gene: TRBD1
J gene: TRBJ1-1
V gene: TRBV4-2

CDR3 protein: ASSQDRGAIQETQY
D gene: NA
J gene: TRBJ2-5
V gene: TRBV3-1/TRBV3-2

CDR3 protein: ASSLERGLGYT
D gene: TRBD1
J gene: TRBJ1-2
V gene: TRBV7-2

CDR3 protein: ASTKGGWTGELF
D gene: TRBD1
J gene: TRBJ2-2
V gene: TRBV3-1/TRBV3-2

CDR3 protein: ASSQPNPSSPLH
D gene: NA
J gene: TRBJ1-6
V gene: TRBV3-1/TRBV3-2

CDR3 protein: ASSPTGAGVRYT
D gene: TRBD1
J gene: TRBJ1-2
V gene: TRBV3-1/TRBV3-2

CDR3 protein: ASSSGQVLYNEQF
D gene: TRBD1
J gene: TRBJ2-1
V gene: TRBV6-5

CDR3 protein: ASSQDSQGDNQPQH
D gene: TRBD1
J gene: TRBJ1-5
V gene: TRBV4-1

CDR3 protein: ATGLAESSYNEQF
D gene: TRBD2
J gene: TRBJ2-1
V gene: TRBV4-1

CDR3 protein: ASSRDRGPSYGYT
D gene: TRBD1
J gene: TRBJ1-2
V gene: TRBV9

CDR3 protein: ASSLWTGGTDTQY
D gene: TRBD1
J gene: TRBJ2-3
V gene: TRBV5-1

CDR3 protein: ASSPLAYTGELF
D gene: NA
J gene: TRBJ2-2
V gene: TRBV5-1

CDR3 protein: ASSVTSPSYNSPLH
D gene: NA
J gene: TRBJ1-6
V gene: TRBV10-2

CDR3 protein: ASSPSGVGNQPQH
D gene: NA
J gene: TRBJ1-5
V gene: TRBV18

CDR3 protein: AWLLEETQY
D gene: NA
J gene: TRBJ2-5
V gene: TRBV30

CDR3 protein: ASALGHRSTDTQY
D gene: NA
J gene: TRBJ2-3
V gene: TRBV12-5

CDR3 protein: ASSSFGSGNTIY
D gene: NA
J gene: TRBJ1-3
V gene: TRBV11-2

CDR3 protein: ASTPNPVTNEKLF
D gene: NA
J gene: TRBJ1-4
V gene: TRBV27

CDR3 protein: ASSLRQGVGTGELF
D gene: TRBD1
J gene: TRBJ2-2
V gene: TRBV27

CDR3 protein: ASSPGYGGVTGELF
D gene: NA
J gene: TRBJ2-2
V gene: TRBV14

CDR3 protein: ASSGEVYDDQPQH
D gene: NA
J gene: TRBJ1-5
V gene: TRBV19

CDR3 protein: ASSQETGVNGYT
D gene: NA
J gene: TRBJ1-2
V gene: TRBV3-1/TRBV3-2

CDR3 protein: AISEFGGNTEAF
D gene: NA
J gene: TRBJ1-1
V gene: TRBV10-3

CDR3 protein: SARRANTEAF
D gene: NA
J gene: TRBJ1-1
V gene: TRBV29-1

CDR3 protein: ASRPTGNTEAF
D gene: NA
J gene: TRBJ1-1
V gene: TRBV12-3/TRBV12-4

CDR3 protein: ASSSRRTDSGNTIY
D gene: NA
J gene: TRBJ1-3
V gene: TRBV5-6

CDR3 protein: AWSVSGWAEAF
D gene: NA
J gene: TRBJ1-1
V gene: TRBV30

CDR3 protein: ASSLVAGTNSPLH
D gene: NA
J gene: TRBJ1-6
V gene: TRBV5-5

CDR3 protein: ASSLAGGRTEAF
D gene: NA
J gene: TRBJ1-1
V gene: TRBV7-8

CDR3 protein: ASSLEGSGELF
D gene: NA
J gene: TRBJ2-2
V gene: TRBV13

CDR3 protein: AISGLLSTDTQY
D gene: NA
J gene: TRBJ2-3
V gene: TRBV10-3

CDR3 protein: SVDPGGQGYT
D gene: TRBD1
J gene: TRBJ1-2
V gene: TRBV29-1

CDR3 protein: ASSVSGSGSYNEQF
D gene: NA
J gene: TRBJ2-1
V gene: TRBV9

CDR3 protein: ASSHQGREPT
D gene: NA
J gene: TRBJ1-2
V gene: TRBV4-1

CDR3 protein: ASGFNGGLGTEAF
D gene: NA
J gene: TRBJ1-1
V gene: TRBV2

CDR3 protein: ASSLGQRTDTQY
D gene: TRBD1
J gene: TRBJ2-3
V gene: TRBV18

CDR3 protein: ASSFRGINQPQH
D gene: NA
J gene: TRBJ1-5
V gene: TRBV27

CDR3 protein: ASRTGGQRSSYEQY
D gene: NA
J gene: TRBJ2-7
V gene: TRBV27

CDR3 protein: ASSSGSGNTIY
D gene: NA
J gene: TRBJ1-3
V gene: TRBV11-2

CDR3 protein: ASSEVGADYGYT
D gene: NA
J gene: TRBJ1-2
V gene: TRBV2

CDR3 protein: ASRPGTNTGELF
D gene: NA
J gene: TRBJ2-2
V gene: TRBV6-5

CDR3 protein: ASSVGPAGIFNEQY
D gene: TRBD2
J gene: TRBJ2-7
V gene: TRBV9

CDR3 protein: SVSGTGGETQY
D gene: TRBD1
J gene: TRBJ2-5
V gene: TRBV29-1

CDR3 protein: ASSQRVRDRAYVMDEQF
D gene: TRBD1
J gene: TRBJ2-1
V gene: TRBV14

CDR3 protein: ASTSSLAGTGNTEAF
D gene: TRBD1
J gene: TRBJ1-1
V gene: TRBV4-1

CDR3 protein: ASSTLNYGYT
D gene: NA
J gene: TRBJ1-2
V gene: TRBV19